These T cell receptor beta chains were read from a single sample in a study of blood T cell repertoires in COVID-19. Assay used: immunoSEQ multiplex PCR; TCRdb lists only in-frame clones, some missing. This sample has 250,000 to 400,000 clones, with about 90% found just once. The sample comprised peripheral blood. The receptors shown here come from a woman under 40 with COVID-19, enrolled during active disease. Both conserved end residues are part of each CDR3. The D gene is left open where the match is weak. The size of a clone is reported for some rows only, either as once, few or many, or as a class for expanded clones.

j_gene,v_gene,abundance,d_gene,CDR3aa,CDR3nt
TRBJ1-6,TRBV7-9,-,-,CASTGGTLYSPLHF,TGTGCCAGCACCGGGGGGACCCTCTATTCACCCCTCCACTTT
TRBJ2-1,TRBV3-1/TRBV3-2,-,-,CASSQGGNEQFF,TGTGCCAGCAGCCAAGGCGGAAATGAGCAGTTCTTC
TRBJ1-2,TRBV19,-,-,CASRSPWREPSAYGYTF,TGTGCCAGTAGGAGCCCTTGGAGGGAACCGTCTGCCTATGGCTACACCTTC
TRBJ2-1,TRBV5-3,-,-,CARSLDRLLGNEQFF,TGTGCCAGAAGCTTGGACAGGCTCCTGGGCAATGAGCAGTTCTTC
TRBJ1-1,TRBV18,-,-,CASSDSVVTEAFF,TGTGCCAGCTCTGACAGCGTGGTCACTGAAGCTTTCTTT
TRBJ2-4,TRBV19,-,TRBD1,CASSAGGSKNIQYF,TGTGCCAGTAGTGCAGGGGGAAGCAAAAACATTCAGTACTTC
TRBJ2-1,TRBV5-1,-,-,CASSWGLPGVRVEQFF,TGCGCCAGCAGCTGGGGTCTTCCGGGAGTGAGAGTGGAGCAGTTCTTC
TRBJ2-5,TRBV25-1,-,TRBD2,CASSEGLAGVGETQYF,TGTGCCAGCAGTGAGGGACTAGCGGGAGTAGGGGAGACCCAGTACTTC
TRBJ2-3,TRBV6-6,-,-,CASSPTVQAEWDTQYF,TGTGCCAGCAGTCCCACAGTCCAGGCTGAATGGGATACGCAGTATTTT
TRBJ1-5,TRBV5-5,-,-,CASSLGRDDQPQHF,TGTGCCAGCAGCTTGGGGAGGGACGATCAGCCCCAGCATTTT
TRBJ2-7,TRBV11-3,-,TRBD1,CASSGQGDEQYF,TGTGCCAGCAGCGGGCAGGGGGACGAGCAGTACTTC
TRBJ1-1,TRBV4-1,-,-,CASSLREENTEAFF,TGCGCCAGCAGCCTTCGGGAGGAAAACACTGAAGCTTTCTTT
TRBJ2-7,TRBV30,-,-,CAWSEGGVYEQYF,TGTGCCTGGAGTGAGGGGGGGGTCTACGAGCAGTACTTC
TRBJ2-3,TRBV28,-,TRBD2,CASSLPGRPVKDTQYF,TGTGCCAGCAGTTTGCCCGGGAGGCCCGTCAAAGATACGCAGTATTTT
TRBJ2-7,TRBV2,-,-,CASSRHRGNGYEQYF,TGTGCCAGCAGTCGGCATCGGGGGAACGGTTACGAGCAGTACTTC
TRBJ1-3,TRBV7-3,-,TRBD1,CASSATGTGGGNTIYF,TGTGCCAGCAGCGCGACCGGGACAGGGGGAGGAAACACCATATATTTT
TRBJ2-3,TRBV24-1,-,TRBD2,CATRSGSGTDTQYF,TGTGCCACCCGTAGCGGGAGTGGCACAGATACGCAGTATTTT
TRBJ1-2,TRBV7-6,-,TRBD1,CASSPRYRGPLYYGYTF,TGTGCCAGCAGCCCACGGTACAGGGGGCCCCTCTACTATGGCTACACCTTC
TRBJ1-2,TRBV12-3/TRBV12-4,-,-,CASSLRDYGYTF,TGTGCCAGCAGTTTGAGGGACTATGGCTACACCTTC
TRBJ2-7,TRBV6-6,-,TRBD1,CASRAGTGAREQYF,TGTGCCAGCAGAGCCGGGACAGGTGCTCGCGAGCAGTACTTC
TRBJ1-2,TRBV27,-,-,CASRETGNYGYTF,TGTGCCAGCAGGGAGACAGGCAACTATGGCTACACCTTC
TRBJ1-2,TRBV11-2,-,-,CASSDTARAYGYTF,TGTGCCAGCAGCGACACCGCCAGGGCCTATGGCTACACCTTC
TRBJ2-1,TRBV27,-,-,CASRLLSSYNEQFF,TGTGCCAGCAGGCTACTAAGCTCCTACAATGAGCAGTTCTTC
TRBJ2-1,TRBV19,-,TRBD1,CASSSTGGPYNEQFF,TGTGCCAGTAGTAGTACAGGGGGCCCCTACAATGAGCAGTTCTTC
TRBJ2-7,TRBV5-5,-,TRBD2,CASSSIAGSTYEQYF,TGTGCCAGCAGCTCCATAGCGGGGAGTACCTACGAGCAGTACTTC
TRBJ1-1,TRBV2,-,-,CASSEGLNTEAFF,TGTGCCAGCAGTGAAGGGCTGAACACTGAAGCTTTCTTT
TRBJ2-1,TRBV9,once,-,CASSAGSPPGNEQFF,TGTGCCAGCAGCGCCGGGAGCCCGCCCGGGAATGAGCAGTTCTTC
TRBJ2-1,TRBV11-2,-,TRBD1,CASSLGMLVTGGDEQFF,TGTGCCAGCAGCTTAGGTATGTTGGTGACAGGGGGCGATGAGCAGTTCTTC
TRBJ1-2,TRBV9,-,TRBD1,CASSPSDRVVYGYTF,TGTGCCAGCAGCCCATCAGACAGGGTAGTATACGGCTACACCTTC
TRBJ1-3,TRBV9,few,-,CASSVVAGLSGNTIYF,TGTGCCAGCAGCGTAGTGGCAGGCCTCTCTGGAAACACCATATATTTT
TRBJ2-1,TRBV5-5,-,TRBD2,CASSSLAGNYNEQFF,TGTGCCAGCAGCTCGCTAGCGGGCAACTACAATGAGCAGTTCTTC
TRBJ2-1,TRBV10-3,-,-,CAISEGVVDVNEQFF,TGTGCCATCAGTGAAGGAGTTGTGGATGTCAATGAGCAGTTCTTC
TRBJ1-1,TRBV9,-,-,CASSVALDTRTEAFF,TGTGCCAGCAGCGTAGCTTTAGACACGCGCACTGAAGCTTTCTTT
TRBJ1-4,TRBV29-1,-,-,CSVQDKSNEKLFF,TGCAGCGTCCAGGACAAATCCAATGAAAAACTGTTTTTT
TRBJ1-2,TRBV19,once,TRBD1,CASSKGAQGAQTYGYTF,TGTGCCAGTAGTAAGGGGGCACAGGGGGCGCAAACCTATGGCTACACCTTC
TRBJ2-2,TRBV30,few,TRBD1,CAWGRGLSAGELFF,TGTGCCTGGGGCAGGGGGTTGTCCGCCGGGGAGCTGTTTTTT
TRBJ2-1,TRBV19,-,TRBD2,CASSSGNYNEQFF,TGTGCCAGCTCTAGCGGGAATTACAATGAGCAGTTCTTC
TRBJ2-7,TRBV7-2,-,-,CASSLQGGYEQYF,TGTGCCAGCAGCTTACAGGGCGGCTACGAGCAGTACTTC
TRBJ2-3,TRBV19,-,TRBD2,CASSRLAGGEDTQYF,TGTGCCAGTAGTAGACTAGCGGGAGGAGAAGATACGCAGTATTTT
TRBJ2-5,TRBV11-2,-,TRBD2,CASSLDLAGVSETQYF,TGTGCCAGCAGCTTAGACCTAGCGGGAGTTTCGGAGACCCAGTACTTC
TRBJ2-7,TRBV27,-,TRBD1,CASSLTGTGVEQYF,TGTGCCAGCAGTTTAACCGGGACAGGGGTCGAGCAGTACTTC
TRBJ2-7,TRBV2,-,TRBD2,CASVLAGVTLLEQYF,TGTGCCAGCGTGCTAGCGGGAGTAACCCTCCTCGAGCAGTACTTC
TRBJ2-5,TRBV27,-,TRBD1,CASSSPGQWGKTQYF,TGTGCCAGCAGTTCACCGGGACAGTGGGGGAAGACCCAGTACTTC
TRBJ2-7,TRBV2,-,-,CAIAITNYEQYF,TGTGCCATCGCAATAACAAACTACGAGCAGTACTTC
TRBJ1-2,TRBV4-1,once,-,CASSPPMGGGGYTF,TGCGCCAGCAGCCCCCCAATGGGAGGGGGGGGCTACACCTTC
TRBJ2-1,TRBV7-2,-,TRBD1,CASSFMLGTGGNEQFF,TGTGCCAGCAGCTTTATGTTGGGGACAGGGGGAAATGAGCAGTTCTTC
TRBJ2-1,TRBV27,once,-,CASSLRASGAYNEQFF,TGTGCCAGCAGTTTAAGGGCCAGCGGAGCCTACAATGAGCAGTTCTTC
TRBJ1-1,TRBV5-4,-,-,CASSLDAGPHTEAFF,TGTGCCAGCAGCTTGGACGCGGGGCCGCACACTGAAGCTTTCTTT
TRBJ2-5,TRBV19,-,TRBD2,CASSIIGTSGGETQYF,TGTGCCAGTAGTATTATCGGGACTAGCGGGGGAGAGACCCAGTACTTC
TRBJ2-7,TRBV6-5,-,-,CASSGGLSYEQYF,TGTGCCAGCAGCGGGGGACTTTCCTACGAGCAGTACTTC
TRBJ1-1,TRBV19,-,TRBD1,CASSIQGARTEAFF,TGTGCCAGTAGTATACAGGGGGCGAGGACTGAAGCTTTCTTT
TRBJ2-3,TRBV4-2,-,-,CASSPQTGTDTQYF,TGTGCCAGCAGCCCTCAAACTGGCACAGATACGCAGTATTTT
TRBJ1-4,TRBV18,-,-,CASSPGENNEKLFF,TGTGCCAGCTCACCAGGGGAGAATAATGAAAAACTGTTTTTT
TRBJ2-3,TRBV11-2,-,TRBD2,CASSFAGETDTQYF,TGTGCCAGCAGCTTTGCGGGAGAGACAGATACGCAGTATTTT
TRBJ1-1,TRBV6-6,once,TRBD1,CASSQAVNRGTEAFF,TGTGCCAGCAGTCAAGCCGTCAACAGGGGGACTGAAGCTTTCTTT
TRBJ2-4,TRBV11-2,-,-,CASSLEPGVGNIQYF,TGTGCCAGCAGCTTAGAGCCGGGAGTGGGTAACATTCAGTACTTC
TRBJ2-6,TRBV6-4,-,TRBD2,CASSDTSGSGANVLTF,TGTGCCAGCAGTGACACTAGCGGGAGTGGGGCCAACGTCCTGACTTTC
TRBJ2-7,TRBV28,-,TRBD2,CASSSRASGSGYEQYF,TGTGCCAGCAGCTCTCGGGCTAGCGGGAGTGGGTACGAGCAGTACTTC